Here is one T cell receptor beta chain with its context. Its antigen is still unknown. Base-call qualities are not available, and no considerably larger clone is one nucleotide away. The sample is drawn from a study of T cell responses to AZD1222 COVID-19 vaccine (dated by TCRdb to about 2021). Turning to the overall study: AZD1222 recipients whose second dose came at about 4 weeks and those whose second dose came at about 12 weeks were combined into one group, since spike-specific TCR depth and breadth did not differ between the two schedules. TCR sequencing was performed for about 250 trial participants, of whom around 210 were given two doses of AZD1222 and 26 were given two doses of MenACWY control vaccine. Enrollment into the trials was organized by age into subgroups of 18-55, 56-69 and 70-plus years, and those subgroups contained about 160, 30 and 59 TCR-sequenced participants, respectively.

The time point label for this specimen denotes: baseline before first vaccination. Vaccinee samples came from UK trials COV001 and COV002, including a single-blind randomized controlled phase 2/3 trial of AZD1222 (ChAdOx1 nCoV-19) in healthy adults. For TCRbeta chain sequencing, PBMC samples from trial participants were taken at day 0 and at day 28 after the second dose. The investigation overall reported the following: Spike-specific TCR breadth and depth rose significantly after two AZD1222 doses compared with day 0 and with MenACWY recipients. Only six AZD1222 recipients were SARS-CoV-2 seropositive at baseline, limiting conclusions about previously exposed vaccinees. Most participants were white British and females outnumbered males, and the authors suggested that clonal diversity may have been underestimated. The 56-69-year group was small, and its depth increase did not reach significance, likely because of low power. Because no day 14 peak-response samples were available, the repertoires could be characterized only after the peak T cell response. Epitopes outside the regions mutated in the B.1.351 and B.1.1.7 variants were reportedly recognized by nearly half of the unique spike-specific TCRs. Vaccine-associated CD4 TCRs spanned the whole spike protein, with dominant responses in regions 160-218 and 743-854.

The CDR3 regions of human TCRbeta chains were analyzed by immunosequencing. In the source study's methods: Repertoire TCRs were matched against a reference library of SARS-CoV-2-specific TCRs generated with the MIRA antigen-specificity platform. Breadth was defined as the fraction of unique TCRs that were SARS-CoV-2-associated. Depth was defined as the fraction of total T cells that were SARS-CoV-2-associated. Using the MIRA data, each spike-specific TCR was mapped to the spike region that the TCR reacts to and placed in a CD4 or CD8 class. Log10-transformed breadth and depth values were compared by one-way ANOVA with Sidak's multiple comparisons tests. TCRdb's version of the immuneACCESS table is confined to in-frame rearrangements and falls short of the full clone set. An unresolved V gene accounts for under half of the shortfall where checked; the remainder is of unknown origin. That table gives V, J and clone size, and the DNA gave D and trimming. Recorded for this sample are about 170,000 clones; 75% to 95% of them occurred a single time. The leading ten clones occupy over 1.2% of the sample.

A distance of 14 bases separates the germline ends of V and J, which lose 8 bases and 4 bases respectively. From its cysteine to its phenylalanine, the CDR3 spans 13 amino acids. The entry retains the CDR3 DNA only, 39 bases that are in frame from base 1. The chain links TRBV12-3 or TRBV12-4 with TRBJ1-1, and perhaps TRBD1 as D gene, on 6 matching bases. This clonotype originated in an adult in good health. This sample comprised peripheral blood, obtained on day 0 of AZD1222 vaccination. This receptor carries the CDR3 CASARGGLTEAFF. The DNA sequence is as follows: TGTGCCAGCGCGCGGGGGGGGCTCACTGAAGCTTTCTTT.